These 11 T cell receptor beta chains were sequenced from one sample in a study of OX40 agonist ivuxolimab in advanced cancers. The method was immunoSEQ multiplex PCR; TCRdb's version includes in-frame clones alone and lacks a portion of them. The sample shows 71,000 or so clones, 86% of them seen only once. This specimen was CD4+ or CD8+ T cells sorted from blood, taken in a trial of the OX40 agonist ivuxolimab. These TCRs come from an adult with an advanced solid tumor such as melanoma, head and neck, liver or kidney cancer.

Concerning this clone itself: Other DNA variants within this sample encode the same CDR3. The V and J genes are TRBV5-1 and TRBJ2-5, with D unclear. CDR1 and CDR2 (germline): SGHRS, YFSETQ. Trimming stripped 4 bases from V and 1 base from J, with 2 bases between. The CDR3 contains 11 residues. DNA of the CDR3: TGCGCCAGCAGCGTCCAAGAGACCCAGTACTTC. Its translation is CASSVQETQYF.

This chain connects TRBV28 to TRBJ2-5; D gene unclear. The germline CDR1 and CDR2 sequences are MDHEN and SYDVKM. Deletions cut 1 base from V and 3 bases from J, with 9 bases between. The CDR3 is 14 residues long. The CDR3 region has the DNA TGTGCCAGCAGTTTATTTAGCAAAAAAGAGACCCAGTACTTC. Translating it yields CASSLFSKKETQYF.

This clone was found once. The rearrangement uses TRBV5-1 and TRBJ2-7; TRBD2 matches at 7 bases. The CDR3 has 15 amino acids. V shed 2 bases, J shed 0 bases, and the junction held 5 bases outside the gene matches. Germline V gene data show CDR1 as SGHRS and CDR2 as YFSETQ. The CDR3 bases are TGCGCCAGCAGCTTCAGCGGGACGACCTCCTACGAGCAGTACTTC. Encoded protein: CASSFSGTTSYEQYF.

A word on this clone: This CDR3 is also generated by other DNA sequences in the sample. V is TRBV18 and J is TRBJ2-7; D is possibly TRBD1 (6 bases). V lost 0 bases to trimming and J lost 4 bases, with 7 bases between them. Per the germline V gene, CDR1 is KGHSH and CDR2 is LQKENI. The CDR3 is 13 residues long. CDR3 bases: TGTGCCAGCTCACCACCAGGGGGTTACGAGCAGTACTTC. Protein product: CASSPPGGYEQYF.

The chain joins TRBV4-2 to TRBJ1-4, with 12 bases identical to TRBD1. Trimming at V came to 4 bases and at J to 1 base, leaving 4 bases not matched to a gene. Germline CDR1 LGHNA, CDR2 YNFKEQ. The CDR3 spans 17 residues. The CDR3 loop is CASSRGQGAGTNEKLFF. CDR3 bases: TGTGCCAGCAGCCGGGGACAGGGGGCAGGAACTAATGAAAAACTGTTTTTT.

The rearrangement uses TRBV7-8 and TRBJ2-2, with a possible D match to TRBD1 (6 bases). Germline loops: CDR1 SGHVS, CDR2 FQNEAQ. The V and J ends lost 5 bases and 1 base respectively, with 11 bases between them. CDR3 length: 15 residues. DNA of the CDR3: TGTGCCAGCAGCCGTGGACAGATGAACACCGGGGAGCTGTTTTTT. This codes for CASSRGQMNTGELFF. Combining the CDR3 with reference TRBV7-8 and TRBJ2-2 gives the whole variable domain GAGVSQSPRYKVAKRGQDVALRCDPISGHVSLFWYQQALGQGPEFLTYFQNEAQLDKSGLPSDRFFAERPEGSVSTLKIQRTQQEDSAVYLCASSRGQMNTGELFFGEGSRLTVL.

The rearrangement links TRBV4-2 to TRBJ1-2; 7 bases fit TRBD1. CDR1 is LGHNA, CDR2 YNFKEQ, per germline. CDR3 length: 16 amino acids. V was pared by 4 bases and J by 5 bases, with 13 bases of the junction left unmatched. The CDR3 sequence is CASSRETGSYGYGYTF. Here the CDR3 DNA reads TGTGCCAGCAGCCGAGAGACAGGGAGCTATGGGTATGGCTACACCTTC.

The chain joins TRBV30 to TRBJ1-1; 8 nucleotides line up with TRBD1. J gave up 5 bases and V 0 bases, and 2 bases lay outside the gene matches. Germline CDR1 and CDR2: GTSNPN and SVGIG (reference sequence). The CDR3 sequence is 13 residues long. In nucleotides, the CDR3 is TGTGCCTGGAGTGTCCAGGGGGCGACTGAAGCTTTCTTT. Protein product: CAWSVQGATEAFF.

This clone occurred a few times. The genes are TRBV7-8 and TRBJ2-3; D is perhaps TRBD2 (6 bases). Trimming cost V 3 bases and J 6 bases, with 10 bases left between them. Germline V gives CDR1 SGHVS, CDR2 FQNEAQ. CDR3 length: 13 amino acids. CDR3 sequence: CASSFGGRDTQYF. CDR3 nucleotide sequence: TGTGCCAGCAGCTTCGGGGGAAGGGATACGCAGTATTTT. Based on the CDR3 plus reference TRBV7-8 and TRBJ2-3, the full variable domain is GAGVSQSPRYKVAKRGQDVALRCDPISGHVSLFWYQQALGQGPEFLTYFQNEAQLDKSGLPSDRFFAERPEGSVSTLKIQRTQQEDSAVYLCASSFGGRDTQYFGPGTRLTVL.

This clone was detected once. The CDR3 loop is CASRRQSLGNTIYF. The CDR3 DNA reads TGTGCCAGCAGGCGACAGTCCCTCGGAAACACCATATATTTT. J is TRBJ1-3 and V is TRBV28; D is possibly TRBD1 (5 bases). Germline V gene data show CDR1 as MDHEN and CDR2 as SYDVKM. The V gene lost 6 bases and the J gene lost 4 bases, with 13 bases spanning the gap. This CDR3 region has 14 residues.

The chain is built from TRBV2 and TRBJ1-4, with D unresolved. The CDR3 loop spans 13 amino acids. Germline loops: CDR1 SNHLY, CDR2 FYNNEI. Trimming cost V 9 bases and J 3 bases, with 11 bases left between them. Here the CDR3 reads CASGEIANEKLFF. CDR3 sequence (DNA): TGTGCCAGTGGTGAGATAGCTAATGAAAAACTGTTTTTT.